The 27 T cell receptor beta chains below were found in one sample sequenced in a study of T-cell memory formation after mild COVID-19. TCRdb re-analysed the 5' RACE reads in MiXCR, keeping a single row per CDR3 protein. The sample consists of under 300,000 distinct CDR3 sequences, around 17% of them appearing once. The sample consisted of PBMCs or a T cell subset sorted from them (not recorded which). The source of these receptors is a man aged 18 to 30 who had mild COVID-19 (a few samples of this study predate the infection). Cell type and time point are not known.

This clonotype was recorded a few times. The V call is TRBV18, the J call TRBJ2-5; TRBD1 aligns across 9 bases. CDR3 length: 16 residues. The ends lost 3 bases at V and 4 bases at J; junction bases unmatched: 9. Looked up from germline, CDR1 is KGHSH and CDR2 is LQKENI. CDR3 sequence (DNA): TGTGCCAGCTCACCCCGACTCGGACAGGGGAGAGAGACCCAGTACTTC. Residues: CASSPRLGQGRETQYF.

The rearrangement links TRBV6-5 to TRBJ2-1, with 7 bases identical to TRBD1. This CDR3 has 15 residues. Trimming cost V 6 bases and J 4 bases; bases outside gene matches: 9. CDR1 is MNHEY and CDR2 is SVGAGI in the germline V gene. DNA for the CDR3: TGTGCCAGCAGCACCGACAGGGATTCTTACAATGAGCAGTTCTTC. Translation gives CASSTDRDSYNEQFF.

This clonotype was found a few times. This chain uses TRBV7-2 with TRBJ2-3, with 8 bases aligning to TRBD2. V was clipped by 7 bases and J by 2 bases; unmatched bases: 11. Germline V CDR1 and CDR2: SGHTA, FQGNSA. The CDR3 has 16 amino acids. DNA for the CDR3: TGTGCCAGCAACCCTCAGCGGGGGTCCCACACAGATACGCAGTATTTT. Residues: CASNPQRGSHTDTQYF.

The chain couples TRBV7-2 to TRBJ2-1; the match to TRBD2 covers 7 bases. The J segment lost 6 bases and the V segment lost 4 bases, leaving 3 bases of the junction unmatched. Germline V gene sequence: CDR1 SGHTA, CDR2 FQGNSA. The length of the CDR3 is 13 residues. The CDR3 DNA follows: TGTGCCAGCAGCTCACAGCGGGGCAATGAGCAGTTCTTC. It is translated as CASSSQRGNEQFF. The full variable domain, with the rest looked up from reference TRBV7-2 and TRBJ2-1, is GAGVSQSPSNKVTEKGKDVELRCDPISGHTALYWYRQSLGQGLEFLIYFQGNSAPDKSGLPSDRFSAERTGGSVSTLTIQRTQQEDSAVYLCASSSQRGNEQFFGPGTRLTVL.

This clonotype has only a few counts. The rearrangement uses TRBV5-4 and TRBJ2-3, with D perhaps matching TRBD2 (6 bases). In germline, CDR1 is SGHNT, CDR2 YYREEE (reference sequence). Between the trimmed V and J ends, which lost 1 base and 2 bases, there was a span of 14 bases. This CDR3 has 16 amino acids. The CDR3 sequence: CASSLLSGDDTDTQYF. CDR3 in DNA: TGTGCCAGCAGCTTGCTATCGGGGGATGACACAGATACGCAGTATTTT.

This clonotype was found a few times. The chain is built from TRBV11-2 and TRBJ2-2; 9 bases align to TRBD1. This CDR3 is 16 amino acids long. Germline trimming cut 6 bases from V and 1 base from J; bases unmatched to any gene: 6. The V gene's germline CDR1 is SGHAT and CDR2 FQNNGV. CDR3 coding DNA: TGTGCCAGCAGTAAAAGGGACAGGGTGAACACCGGGGAGCTGTTTTTT. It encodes CASSKRDRVNTGELFF.

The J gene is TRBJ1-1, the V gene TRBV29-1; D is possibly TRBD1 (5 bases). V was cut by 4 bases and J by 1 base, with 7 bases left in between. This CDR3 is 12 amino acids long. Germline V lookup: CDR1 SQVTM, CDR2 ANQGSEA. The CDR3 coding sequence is TGCAGCGTTGGACAGCGGAACACTGAAGCTTTCTTT. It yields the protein CSVGQRNTEAFF.

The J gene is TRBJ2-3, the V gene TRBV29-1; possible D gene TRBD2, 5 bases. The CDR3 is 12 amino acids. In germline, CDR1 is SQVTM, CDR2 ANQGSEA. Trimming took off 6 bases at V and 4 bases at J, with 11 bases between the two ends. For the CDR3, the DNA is TGCAGCGTGACGGGGTTGGCAGATACGCAGTATTTT. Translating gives CSVTGLADTQYF.

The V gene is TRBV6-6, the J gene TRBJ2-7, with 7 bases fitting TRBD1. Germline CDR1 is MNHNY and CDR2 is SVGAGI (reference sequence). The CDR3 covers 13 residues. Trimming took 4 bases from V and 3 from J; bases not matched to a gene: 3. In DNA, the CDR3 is TGTGCCAGCAGTTCGGGACAGAGCTACGAGCAGTACGTC. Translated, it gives CASSSGQSYEQYV.

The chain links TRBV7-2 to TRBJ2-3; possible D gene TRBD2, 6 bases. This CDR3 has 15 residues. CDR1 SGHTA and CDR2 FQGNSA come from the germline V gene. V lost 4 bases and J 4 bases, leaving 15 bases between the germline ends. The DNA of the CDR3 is TGTGCCAGCAGCTCTTGGGGGGAGAGGGCAGATACGCAGTATTTT. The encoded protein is CASSSWGERADTQYF. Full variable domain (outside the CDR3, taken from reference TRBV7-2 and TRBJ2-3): GAGVSQSPSNKVTEKGKDVELRCDPISGHTALYWYRQSLGQGLEFLIYFQGNSAPDKSGLPSDRFSAERTGGSVSTLTIQRTQQEDSAVYLCASSSWGERADTQYFGPGTRLTVL.

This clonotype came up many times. CDR3 in DNA: TGTGCTAGTGGTCGCCATGGGGGGAGCACAGATACGCAGTATTTT. Amino acids: CASGRHGGSTDTQYF. J is TRBJ2-3 and V is TRBV12-5, with a tentative D call TRBD2 (6 bases). This CDR3 spans 15 amino acids. In germline, CDR1 is LGHNT, CDR2 FRNRAP. The V and J ends lost 5 bases and 0 bases respectively, with 12 bases between them.

In nucleotides, the CDR3 is TGTGCCACGGGGGGGGGGCCCGGGGCCAACGTCCTGACTTTC. Protein product: CATGGGPGANVLTF. V gene TRBV15 combines with J gene TRBJ2-6; the D gene is possibly TRBD2 (7 bases). The CDR3 contains 14 residues. CDR1 is LNHNV, CDR2 YYDKDF, per germline (reference sequence). V was shortened by 9 bases and J by 4 bases, with 13 bases between the two germline ends.

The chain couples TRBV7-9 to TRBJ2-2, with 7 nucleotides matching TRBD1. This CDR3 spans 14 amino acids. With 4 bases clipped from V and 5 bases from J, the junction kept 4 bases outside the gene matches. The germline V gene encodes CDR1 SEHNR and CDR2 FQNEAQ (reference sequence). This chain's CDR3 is CASSSTGETGELFF. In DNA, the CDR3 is TGTGCCAGCAGCTCCACAGGGGAAACCGGGGAGCTGTTTTTT.

The CDR3 reads CASSSTGPNSPLHF. Written as DNA, the CDR3 is TGTGCCAGCAGCTCGACAGGGCCAAATTCACCCCTCCACTTT. This chain joins TRBV6-5 and TRBJ1-6; 7 nucleotides agree with TRBD1. This CDR3 region has 14 residues. The germline V gene encodes CDR1 MNHEY and CDR2 SVGAGI. The V segment lost 6 bases and the J segment 7 bases; nucleotides outside the gene matches: 6.

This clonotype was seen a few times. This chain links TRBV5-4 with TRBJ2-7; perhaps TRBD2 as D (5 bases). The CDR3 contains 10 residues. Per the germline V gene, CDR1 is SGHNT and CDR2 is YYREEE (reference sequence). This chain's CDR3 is CASSLSGEGV. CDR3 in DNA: TGTGCCAGCAGCCTCTCCGGGGAAGGCGTC.

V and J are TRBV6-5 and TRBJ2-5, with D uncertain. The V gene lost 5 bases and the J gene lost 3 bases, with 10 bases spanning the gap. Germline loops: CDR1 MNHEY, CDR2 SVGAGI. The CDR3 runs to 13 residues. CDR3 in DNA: TGTGCCAGCAGTATCCGACGGGAAGAGACCCAGTACTTC. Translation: CASSIRREETQYF.

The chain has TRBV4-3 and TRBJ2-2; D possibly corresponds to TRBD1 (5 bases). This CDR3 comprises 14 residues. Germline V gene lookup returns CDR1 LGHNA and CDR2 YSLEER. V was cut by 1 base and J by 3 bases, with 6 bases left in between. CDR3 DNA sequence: TGCGCCAGCAGCCAAGGACAGTACACCGGGGAGCTGTTTTTT. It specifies CASSQGQYTGELFF.

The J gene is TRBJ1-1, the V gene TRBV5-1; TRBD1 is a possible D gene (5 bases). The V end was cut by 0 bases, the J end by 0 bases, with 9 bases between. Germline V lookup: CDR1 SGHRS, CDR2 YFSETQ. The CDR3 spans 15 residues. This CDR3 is CASSLEGSLNTEAFF. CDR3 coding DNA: TGCGCCAGCAGCTTGGAGGGGTCTTTGAACACTGAAGCTTTCTTT.

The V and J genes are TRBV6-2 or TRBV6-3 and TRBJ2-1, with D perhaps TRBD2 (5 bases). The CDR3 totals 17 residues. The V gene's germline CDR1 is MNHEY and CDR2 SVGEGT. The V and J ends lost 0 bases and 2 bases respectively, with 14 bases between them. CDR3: CASSYSASTPPYNEQFF. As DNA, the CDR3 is TGTGCCAGCAGTTACTCGGCTAGCACCCCTCCCTACAATGAGCAGTTCTTC.

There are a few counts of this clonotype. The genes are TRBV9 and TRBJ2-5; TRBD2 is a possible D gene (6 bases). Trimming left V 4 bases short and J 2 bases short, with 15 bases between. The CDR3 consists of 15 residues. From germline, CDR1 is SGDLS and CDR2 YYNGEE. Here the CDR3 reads CASSPTGGRQETQYF. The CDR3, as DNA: TGTGCCAGCAGCCCTACCGGGGGACGGCAAGAGACCCAGTACTTC.

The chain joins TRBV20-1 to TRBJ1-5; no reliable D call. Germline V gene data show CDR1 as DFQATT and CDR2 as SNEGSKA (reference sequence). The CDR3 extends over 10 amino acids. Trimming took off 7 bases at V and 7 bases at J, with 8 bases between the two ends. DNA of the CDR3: TGCAGTGAATCCCGCCAGCCCCAGCATTTT. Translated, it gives CSESRQPQHF.

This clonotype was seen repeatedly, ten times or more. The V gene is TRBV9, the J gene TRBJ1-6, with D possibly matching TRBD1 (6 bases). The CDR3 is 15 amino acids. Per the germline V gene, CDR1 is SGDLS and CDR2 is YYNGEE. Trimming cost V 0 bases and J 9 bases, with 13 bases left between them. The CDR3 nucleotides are TGTGCCAGCAGCGTAGCGTACAGGGAGACTTCACCCCTCCACTTT. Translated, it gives CASSVAYRETSPLHF.

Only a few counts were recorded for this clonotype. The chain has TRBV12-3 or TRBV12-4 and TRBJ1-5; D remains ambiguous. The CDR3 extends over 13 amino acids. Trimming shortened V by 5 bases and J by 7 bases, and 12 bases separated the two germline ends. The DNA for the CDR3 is TGTGCCAGCAGTGATAGGGCTGAGCAGCCCCAGCATTTT. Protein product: CASSDRAEQPQHF.

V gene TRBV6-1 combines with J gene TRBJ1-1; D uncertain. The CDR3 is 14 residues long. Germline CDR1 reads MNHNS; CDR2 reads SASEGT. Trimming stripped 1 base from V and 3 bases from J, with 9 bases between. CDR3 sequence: CASSEDSGHTEAFF. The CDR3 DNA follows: TGTGCCAGCAGTGAAGATTCTGGGCACACTGAAGCTTTCTTT.

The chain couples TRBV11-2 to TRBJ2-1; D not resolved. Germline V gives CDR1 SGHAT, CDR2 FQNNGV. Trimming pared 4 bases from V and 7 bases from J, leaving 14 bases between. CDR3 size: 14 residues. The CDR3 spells CASSSLMGRNEQFF. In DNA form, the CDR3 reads TGTGCCAGCAGCTCTTTAATGGGCCGGAATGAGCAGTTCTTC.

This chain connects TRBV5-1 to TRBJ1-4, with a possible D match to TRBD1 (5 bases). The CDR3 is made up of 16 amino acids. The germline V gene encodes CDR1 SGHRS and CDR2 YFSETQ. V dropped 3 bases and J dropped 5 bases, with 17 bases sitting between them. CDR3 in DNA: TGCGCCAGCAGCTGGTTACCTAGGGGCTCGAATGAAAAACTGTTTTTT. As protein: CASSWLPRGSNEKLFF.

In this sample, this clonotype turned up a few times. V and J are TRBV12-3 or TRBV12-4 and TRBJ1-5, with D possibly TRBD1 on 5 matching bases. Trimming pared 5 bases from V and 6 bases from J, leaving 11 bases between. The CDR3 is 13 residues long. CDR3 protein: CASSQRRGQPQHF. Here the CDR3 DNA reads TGTGCCAGCAGTCAAAGGAGGGGTCAGCCCCAGCATTTT.